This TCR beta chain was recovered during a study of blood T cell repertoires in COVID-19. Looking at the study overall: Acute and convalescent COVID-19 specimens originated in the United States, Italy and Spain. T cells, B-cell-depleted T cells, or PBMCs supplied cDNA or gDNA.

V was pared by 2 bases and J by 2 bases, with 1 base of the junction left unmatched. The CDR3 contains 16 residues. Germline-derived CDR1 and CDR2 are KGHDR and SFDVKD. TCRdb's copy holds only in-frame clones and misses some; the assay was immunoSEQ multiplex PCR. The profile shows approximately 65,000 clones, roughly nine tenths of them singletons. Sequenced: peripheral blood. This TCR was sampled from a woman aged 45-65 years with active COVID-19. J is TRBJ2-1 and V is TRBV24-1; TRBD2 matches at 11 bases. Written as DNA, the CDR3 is TGTGCCACCAGTGATTCTAGCGGGGGGCCCTACAATGAGCAGTTCTTC. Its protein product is CATSDSSGGPYNEQFF.